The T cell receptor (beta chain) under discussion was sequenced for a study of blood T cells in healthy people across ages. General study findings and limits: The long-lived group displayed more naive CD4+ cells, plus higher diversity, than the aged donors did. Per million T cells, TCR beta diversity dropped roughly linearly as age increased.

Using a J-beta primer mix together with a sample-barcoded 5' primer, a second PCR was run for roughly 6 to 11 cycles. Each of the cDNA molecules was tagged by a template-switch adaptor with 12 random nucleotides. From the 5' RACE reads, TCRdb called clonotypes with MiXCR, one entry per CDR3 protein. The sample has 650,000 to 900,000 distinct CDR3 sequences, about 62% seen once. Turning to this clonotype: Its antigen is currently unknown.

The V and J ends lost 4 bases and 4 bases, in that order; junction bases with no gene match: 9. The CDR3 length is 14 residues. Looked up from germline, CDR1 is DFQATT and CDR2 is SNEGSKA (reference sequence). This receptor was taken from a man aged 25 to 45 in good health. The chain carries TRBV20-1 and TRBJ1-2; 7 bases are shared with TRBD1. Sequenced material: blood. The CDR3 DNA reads TGCAGTGCTACCGACAGGGCGACCGGCTATGGCTACACCTTC. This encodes CSATDRATGYGYTF.